This entry is about one TCR beta chain. Its specificity is unknown. This specimen comes from a study of shared clonotypes between healthy human individuals. Notes on the study in general: Compared with memory subsets, naive subsets generally had larger estimated richness. Among non-shared clonotypes, generation probabilities were lower than among those shared by all four donors.

Terminally differentiated effector memory CD45RA+ cells were excluded from the naive CD8 cells, which were CD45RO-negative and positively selected for CCR7. For sorted subsets, about 200 ng DNA per replicate equaled around 30,000 T cell genomes. Profiled with immunoSEQ multiplex PCR; TCRdb holds only in-frame clones, not every one. The sample shows roughly 550,000 clones, over 95% of them seen only once. V shed 0 bases and J shed 6 bases, with 7 bases lying between them. The germline V gene has CDR1 SGDLS and CDR2 YYNGEE. The CDR3 extends over 12 amino acids. Input material: naive CD8+ T cells sorted from blood. The chain links TRBV9 to TRBJ2-7; D call uncertain. The origin of this receptor is a woman aged 25 to 45 in good health. DNA for the CDR3: TGTGCCAGCAGCGTAGGAAGCACCGAGCAGTACTTC. Its protein product is CASSVGSTEQYF.